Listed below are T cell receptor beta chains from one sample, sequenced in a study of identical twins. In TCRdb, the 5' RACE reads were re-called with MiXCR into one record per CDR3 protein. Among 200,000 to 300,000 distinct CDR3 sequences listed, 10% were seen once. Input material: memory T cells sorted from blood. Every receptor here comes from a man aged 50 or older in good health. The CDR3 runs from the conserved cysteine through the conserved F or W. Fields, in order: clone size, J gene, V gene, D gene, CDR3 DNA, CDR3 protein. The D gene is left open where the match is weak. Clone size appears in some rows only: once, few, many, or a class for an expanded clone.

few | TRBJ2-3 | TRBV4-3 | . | TGCGCCAGCAGCCAAGATGAGGGGATGGGTACAGATACGCAGTATTTT | CASSQDEGMGTDTQYF
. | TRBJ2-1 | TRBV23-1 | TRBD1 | TGCGCCAAAACGGGCAGGGGGAAAGATGAGCAGTTCTTC | CAKTGRGKDEQFF
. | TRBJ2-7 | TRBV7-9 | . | TGTGCCAGCAGCTTTTCGAAGAGTGAGCAGTACTTC | CASSFSKSEQYF
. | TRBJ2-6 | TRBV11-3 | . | TGTGCCAGCAGCTTAGGGGGGCCCTCTGGGGCCAACGTCCTGACTTTC | CASSLGGPSGANVLTF
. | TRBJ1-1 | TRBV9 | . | TGTGCCAGCAGCGTAGCTACAAGGGACACTGAAGCTTTCTTT | CASSVATRDTEAFF
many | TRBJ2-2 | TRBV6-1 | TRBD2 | TGTGCCAGCATCGGACTAGCGGGAGGTGGGAGCACCGGGGAGCTGTTTTTT | CASIGLAGGGSTGELFF
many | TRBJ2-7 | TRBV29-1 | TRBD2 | TGCAGCGTTACAACCGGGAGGGGGAGTTGGCAGTACTTC | CSVTTGRGSWQYF
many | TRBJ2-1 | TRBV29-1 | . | TGCAGCGTCAAGGGGGAGGTCAGTGAGCAGTTCTTC | CSVKGEVSEQFF
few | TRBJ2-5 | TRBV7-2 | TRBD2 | TGTGCCAGCAGCTTAGGGACTAGCGGGAGAGGAGAGACCCAGTACTTC | CASSLGTSGRGETQYF
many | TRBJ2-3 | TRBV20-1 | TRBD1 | TGCAGTGCTAGAGATCGACAGGGGGCAAAAGATACGCAGTATTTT | CSARDRQGAKDTQYF
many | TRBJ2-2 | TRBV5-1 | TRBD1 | TGCGCCAGCAGCTCGGACAGGGGATACACCGGGGAGCTGTTTTTT | CASSSDRGYTGELFF
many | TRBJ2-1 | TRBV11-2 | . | TGTGCCAGCAGCTTCGGACAGATCAATGAGCAGTTCTTC | CASSFGQINEQFF
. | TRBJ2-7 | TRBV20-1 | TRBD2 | TGCAGTGCCCCACCCCTAGCGGGAGTCCCCGAGCAGTACTTC | CSAPPLAGVPEQYF
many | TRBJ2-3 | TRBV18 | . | TGTGCCAGCTCACCGCTCTCCCTTCGGGGCACAGATACGCAGTATTTT | CASSPLSLRGTDTQYF
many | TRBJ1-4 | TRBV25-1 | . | TGTGCCAGCAGTGAATATTCTGGGACTAATGAAAAACTGTTTTTT | CASSEYSGTNEKLFF
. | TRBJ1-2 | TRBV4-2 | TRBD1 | TGTGCCAGCAGCCAAGGTTCGACAGGGGGTGGCTACACCTTC | CASSQGSTGGGYTF